These T cell receptor beta chains were read from a single sample in a study of breast tumors, draining lymph nodes, adjacent tissues. TCRdb fed the multiplex PCR reads into MiXCR, producing one record per CDR3 protein. This table has under 70,000 distinct CDR3 sequences, about 40% appearing once. The sequenced sample was breast tumor tissue. The receptors stem from a female donor with breast cancer. Some clones in this sample may be carry-over from other donors' samples. Both conserved end residues are part of each CDR3. The D gene is left open where the match is weak. Clone size, where shown, is once, few, many, or a class for clones that have expanded.

DNA,CDR3,V,J,D,size
TGTGCCAGCAGCCCGGACAGGGGGCTTTCGGCTAATGAGCAGTTCTTC,CASSPDRGLSANEQFF,TRBV13,TRBJ2-1,TRBD1,many
TGTGCCAGCAGCGTAGGGCCTCACCAGGGAGCTTACGAGCAGTACTTC,CASSVGPHQGAYEQYF,TRBV9,TRBJ2-7,NA,once
TGTGCCAGCAGCCAAGGTAACGGAAACACCATATATTTT,CASSQGNGNTIYF,TRBV3-1,TRBJ1-3,NA,many
TGCAGCGCCCGAGGGCAGAGCTCCTACAATGAGCAGTTCTTC,CSARGQSSYNEQFF,TRBV29-1,TRBJ2-1,NA,NA
TGTGCCAGCAGCTTGGGGGGGCCCACCCGGTATGGCTACACCTTC,CASSLGGPTRYGYTF,TRBV5-6,TRBJ1-2,NA,many
TGTGCCAGCAGTTACTCGGGACTAGTGCCCCCGACCCAGTACTTC,CASSYSGLVPPTQYF,TRBV6-2/TRBV6-3,TRBJ2-5,TRBD2,NA
TGTGCCAGCAGTTGGGGGTTAGCGGGGGTTGAGCAGTTCTTC,CASSWGLAGVEQFF,TRBV12-3/TRBV12-4,TRBJ2-1,TRBD2,many
TGCGCCAGCAGTGACTTGGGGGAGGCTTCCTACGAGCAGTACTTC,CASSDLGEASYEQYF,TRBV10-2,TRBJ2-7,NA,many
TGTGCCATCAGTGGGACAGGGGGCGTCTACGAGCAGTACTTC,CAISGTGGVYEQYF,TRBV10-3,TRBJ2-7,TRBD1,many
TGTGCCAGCACGAGGTGGGGAACGGGTGAAAAACTGTTTTTT,CASTRWGTGEKLFF,TRBV6-1,TRBJ1-4,NA,many
TGTGCCAGCAGTCTCGGTGGGCGGGATGCCTACGAGCAGTACTTC,CASSLGGRDAYEQYF,TRBV6-5,TRBJ2-7,NA,many
TGTGCCAGCAGCCTACCCCCTAGGGGTGGCTACACCTTC,CASSLPPRGGYTF,TRBV7-9,TRBJ1-2,NA,NA
TGTGCCAGCAGTTACTCAGGGGGCAATCAGCCCCAGCATTTT,CASSYSGGNQPQHF,TRBV6-7,TRBJ1-5,NA,many
TGCGCCAGCAGTGAGTCGCTGGTAGCAGGGTACAATGAGCAGTTCTTC,CASSESLVAGYNEQFF,TRBV10-2,TRBJ2-1,NA,many
TGTGCCACCAGCAGATGGGGACTAGCGGGGGGGCCCCAGCATTTT,CATSRWGLAGGPQHF,TRBV15,TRBJ1-5,NA,NA
TGTGCCAGCAGTGAATTCGGCCAGGGCGGAGACTATGGCTACACCTTC,CASSEFGQGGDYGYTF,TRBV25-1,TRBJ1-2,NA,many
TGTGCCACCAGTGATCGGACAGGGGGACACCTTGTTACTAACTATGGCTACACCTTC,CATSDRTGGHLVTNYGYTF,TRBV24-1,TRBJ1-2,TRBD1,NA
TGTGCCAGCAGTGCGTTTCTTGGACAGGGTTTGTCCTACGAGCAGTACTTC,CASSAFLGQGLSYEQYF,TRBV6-1,TRBJ2-7,TRBD1,many
TGCAGTAACAGCCCTAACTATGGCTACACCTTC,CSNSPNYGYTF,TRBV20-1,TRBJ1-2,NA,many
TGCAGTGCTGCGGGACACTATAGCAATCAGCCCCAGCATTTT,CSAAGHYSNQPQHF,TRBV20-1,TRBJ1-5,NA,many
TGTGCCAGCAGTGAATTTCTAGCGGGGGGGCCCAATGAGCAGTTCTTC,CASSEFLAGGPNEQFF,TRBV2,TRBJ2-1,TRBD2,NA
TGTGCCAGCAGCTTAGGGTTCGGCGGGACGGCCTACAATGAGATACTGTTTTTT,CASSLGFGGTAYNEILFF,TRBV7-9,TRBJ1-4,NA,NA
TGTGCCACCAGTCAAACGGGGAACTATGGCTACACCTTC,CATSQTGNYGYTF,TRBV24-1,TRBJ1-2,NA,medium-sized
TGTGCCAGCAGTTCAACTCAATATGGCTACACCTTC,CASSSTQYGYTF,TRBV28,TRBJ1-2,NA,many
TGTGCCAGCTCACTTATCCCCCCTAGCGGGGCGGGGGATACGCAGTATTTT,CASSLIPPSGAGDTQYF,TRBV18,TRBJ2-3,TRBD2,NA
TGTGCCAGCAGCGATAGACGAGCGGGGAACTCCTACGAGCGGTACTTC,CASSDRRAGNSYERYF,TRBV7-9,TRBJ2-7,TRBD2,NA
TGTGCCAGCTCACCACCGGTTGGTGAATACCGCGAAGCTTTCTTT,CASSPPVGEYREAFF,TRBV18,TRBJ1-1,NA,NA
TGTGCCAGCAGCTTAACTAGCGGGAGTGCCGGGGAGACCCAGTACTTC,CASSLTSGSAGETQYF,TRBV7-2,TRBJ2-5,TRBD2,NA
TGTGCCATCAGTGAATTGACAGGACAAACTAATGAAAAACTGTTTTTT,CAISELTGQTNEKLFF,TRBV6-1,TRBJ1-4,NA,NA
TGTGCCAGCAGCCCGTTAAAGAGCCCGATCCGCGATGAGCAGTTCTTC,CASSPLKSPIRDEQFF,TRBV4-2,TRBJ2-1,NA,many
TGTGCCAGTGCCCGGGGGGGCTACAATGAGCAGTTCTTC,CASARGGYNEQFF,TRBV25-1,TRBJ2-1,TRBD2,many
TGCGCCAGCTCGAGGGGGGGCTCCTACGAGCAGTACTTC,CASSRGGSYEQYF,TRBV5-1,TRBJ2-7,NA,few
TGTGCCAGCAGCTTATGGCTAGCGGGGGGTGAGAGCTCCTACGAGCAGTACTTC,CASSLWLAGGESSYEQYF,TRBV7-2,TRBJ2-7,TRBD2,many
TGTGCCAGCACCCGACACAGAGGAGGGGGTGGAGAGACCCAGTACTTC,CASTRHRGGGGETQYF,TRBV9,TRBJ2-5,NA,many
TGTGCCAGCAGTTTAGGGTCTCACTATGGCTACACCTTC,CASSLGSHYGYTF,TRBV6-5,TRBJ1-2,NA,few
TGTGCCAGCTCACCAACAGGCGGGGGCTATGGCTACACCTTC,CASSPTGGGYGYTF,TRBV18,TRBJ1-2,NA,NA
TGCGCCAGCAGCCGATTAGATTCGCCGAGGGCAGATACGCAGTATTTT,CASSRLDSPRADTQYF,TRBV4-1,TRBJ2-3,NA,many
TGCGCCAGCACTACTGCCCGGGGAGGCGAGCAGTACTTC,CASTTARGGEQYF,TRBV4-1,TRBJ2-7,NA,many
TGCGCCAGCAGCCCTCGGGGACAGACCCAGCATTTT,CASSPRGQTQHF,TRBV5-1,TRBJ1-5,TRBD1,once
TGTGCCAGCAGCTTCGTACGGACCTATAACTATGGCTACACCTTC,CASSFVRTYNYGYTF,TRBV7-9,TRBJ1-2,NA,many